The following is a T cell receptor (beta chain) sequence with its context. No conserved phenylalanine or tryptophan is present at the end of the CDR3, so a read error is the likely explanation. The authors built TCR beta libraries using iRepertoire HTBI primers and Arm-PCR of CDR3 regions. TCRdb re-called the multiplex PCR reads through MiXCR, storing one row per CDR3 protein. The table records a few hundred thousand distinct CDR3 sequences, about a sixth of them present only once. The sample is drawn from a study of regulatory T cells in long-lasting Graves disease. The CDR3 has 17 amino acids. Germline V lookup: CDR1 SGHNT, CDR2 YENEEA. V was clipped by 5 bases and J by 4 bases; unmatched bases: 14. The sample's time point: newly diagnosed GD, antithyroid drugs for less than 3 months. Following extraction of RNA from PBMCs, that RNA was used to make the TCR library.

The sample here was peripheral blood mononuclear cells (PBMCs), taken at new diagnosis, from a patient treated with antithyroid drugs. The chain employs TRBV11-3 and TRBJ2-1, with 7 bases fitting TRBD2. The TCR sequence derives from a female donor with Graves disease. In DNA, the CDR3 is TGTGCCAGCAGCCCCTGGGACCGGGAGGTCGGTTACAATGAGCAGTTCGTC. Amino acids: CASSPWDREVGYNEQFV.